These T cell receptor beta chains were read from a single sample in a study of blood T cell repertoires in COVID-19. Assay used: immunoSEQ multiplex PCR; TCRdb lists only in-frame clones, some missing. The repertoire holds around 100,000 clones, with approximately 82% as singletons. Sequencing used peripheral blood. The receptor set was obtained from a man in his fifties or sixties with active or convalescent COVID-19. Both conserved end residues are part of each CDR3. A D gene is named only where the DNA matches it firmly. For some rows the clone size is stated as once, few or many, or as a class when expanded; others skip it.

j_call clone_size v_call d_call cdr3_nt cdr3_aa
TRBJ2-1 NA TRBV11-2 TRBD2 TGTGCCAGCAACGAACTAGCGGGAGTCTACAATGAGCAGTTCTTC CASNELAGVYNEQFF
TRBJ2-1 NA TRBV28 NA TGTGCCAGCAGTTTAAGCGGAAGCTCCTACAATGAGCAGTTCTTC CASSLSGSSYNEQFF
TRBJ1-6 few TRBV6-4 TRBD1 TGTGCCAGCAGTGAGAGGACAGGGGCCAATTCACCCCTCCACTTT CASSERTGANSPLHF
TRBJ1-1 few TRBV2 TRBD1 TGTGCCAGCTCCCTAAGGGACAGGGAGGGAGTGAACACTGAAGCTTTCTTT CASSLRDREGVNTEAFF
TRBJ1-1 NA TRBV5-1 NA TGCGCCAGCAGCTTGGGCGGGGCCCTGAACACTGAAGCTTTCTTT CASSLGGALNTEAFF
TRBJ2-1 NA TRBV2 TRBD1 TGTGCCAGCAGTGAAGCAGGACAGGGGGCTTGGGGTGAGCAGTTCTTC CASSEAGQGAWGEQFF
TRBJ2-1 NA TRBV10-2 TRBD2 TGCGCCAGCAGTGAGCAGGGACTAGCTCCTTACAATGAGCAGTTCTTC CASSEQGLAPYNEQFF
TRBJ1-1 NA TRBV4-2 NA TGTGCCAGCAGCCAAGATCAACCGGGACACCTAGAAGCTTTCTTT CASSQDQPGHLEAFF
TRBJ2-3 NA TRBV5-4 NA TGTGCCAGCAGCCTAGGGGCGGGGGATACGCAGTATTTT CASSLGAGDTQYF
TRBJ2-7 NA TRBV11-2 TRBD2 TGTGCCAGCAGCTTAGCAGCGGGAGCAGGCTACGAGCAGTACTTC CASSLAAGAGYEQYF
TRBJ2-5 NA TRBV11-3 NA TGTGCCAGCAGCTTAGCGAGGGCCCAAGAGACCCAGTACTTC CASSLARAQETQYF
TRBJ1-5 NA TRBV18 TRBD1 TGTGCCAGCTCATCACAGGGGTATGGTCAGCCCCAGCATTTT CASSSQGYGQPQHF
TRBJ1-5 NA TRBV6-2/TRBV6-3 TRBD1 TGTGCCAGCAGTTCAGGGGGGCATAGCAATCAGCCCCAGCATTTT CASSSGGHSNQPQHF
TRBJ1-6 NA TRBV3-1/TRBV3-2 TRBD1 TGTGCCAGCAGAGAGGGGGCAGATAATTCACCCCTCCACTTT CASREGADNSPLHF
TRBJ1-1 NA TRBV10-1 TRBD1 TGCGCCAGCAGTGCCCCGGGACAGCCTACCGCTTTCTTT CASSAPGQPTAFF
TRBJ2-7 NA TRBV13 TRBD2 TGTGCCAGCAGCTTCATTAGCGGGAGAGGGTCCTACGAGCAGTACTTC CASSFISGRGSYEQYF
TRBJ2-5 once TRBV19 TRBD1 TGTGCCAGTAGTCCCCCCCCCGGGACAGGGCAAGAGACCCAGTACTTC CASSPPPGTGQETQYF
TRBJ1-5 once TRBV19 TRBD1 TGTGCCAGTAGTATGGGACAGGGTCATCAGCCCCAGCATTTT CASSMGQGHQPQHF
TRBJ1-1 NA TRBV12-3/TRBV12-4 NA TGTGCCAGCAGTTTAAGGGGTGCTCGGGCTTTCTTT CASSLRGARAFF
TRBJ1-3 NA TRBV4-3 TRBD1 TGCGCCAGCAGCCAAGGATCCGGACAGGGGGCTTTTGGAAACACCATATATTTT CASSQGSGQGAFGNTIYF
TRBJ2-6 NA TRBV27 NA TGTGCCAGCAGCCTTCGTCTTATCTCTGGGGCCAACGTCCTGACTTTC CASSLRLISGANVLTF
TRBJ2-1 NA TRBV4-3 TRBD1 TGCGCCAGCAGCCAGTCCGGGACAGGGAATAACAATGAGCAGTTCTTC CASSQSGTGNNNEQFF
TRBJ2-2 NA TRBV3-1/TRBV3-2 TRBD2 TGTGCCAGCAGCCAAGATCGTAGACTAGCGGGAGCCGGGGAGCTGTTTTTT CASSQDRRLAGAGELFF
TRBJ1-2 NA TRBV7-9 TRBD1 TGTGCCAGCAGCGACTACAGGGGGCGTGGTGGCTACACCTTC CASSDYRGRGGYTF
TRBJ2-5 NA TRBV5-4 TRBD2 TGTGCCAGCAGCCTACAGGTGGTAGCGGGAGCTGAGACCCAGTACTTC CASSLQVVAGAETQYF
TRBJ1-2 NA TRBV6-2/TRBV6-3 NA TGTGCCAGCAGTTACGAACAGTTGACAGAGCCCCACGATGGCTACACCTTC CASSYEQLTEPHDGYTF
TRBJ2-3 once TRBV5-1 TRBD1 TGCGCCAGCAGCTTGCCGGGACAGGTTAGCACAGATACGCAGTATTTT CASSLPGQVSTDTQYF
TRBJ2-3 NA TRBV5-4 TRBD2 TGTGCCAGCAGCAAGAATCTAGCGGACAGCACAGATACGCAGTATTTT CASSKNLADSTDTQYF
TRBJ1-4 NA TRBV5-1 TRBD1 TGCGCCAGCAGCTTGGGAGGACAGGGCAATGAAAAACTGTTTTTT CASSLGGQGNEKLFF
TRBJ2-3 NA TRBV18 TRBD1 TGTGCCAGCTCACAGGGACAGGGGGCTTTGACGCAGTATTTT CASSQGQGALTQYF
TRBJ2-2 NA TRBV5-1 TRBD2 TGCGCCAGCAGCAGTTTAGGGACTACCGACACCGGGGAGCTGTTTTTT CASSSLGTTDTGELFF
TRBJ2-6 NA TRBV19 TRBD2 TGTGCCAGTAAAGTGGGAGGGCCGAGCTCTGGGGCCAACGTCCTGACTTTC CASKVGGPSSGANVLTF
TRBJ2-1 NA TRBV12-3/TRBV12-4 NA TGTGCCAGCACCGGTTACAATGAGCAGTTCTTC CASTGYNEQFF
TRBJ2-3 NA TRBV5-8 TRBD2 TGTGCCAGCAGCTTGGCCTCGCTTTCGACTAGCGGGAGGGCCTCGGCGCAGTATTTT CASSLASLSTSGRASAQYF
TRBJ1-2 NA TRBV27 NA TGTGCCAGCTCAGGCGGGGACGGCTACACCTTC CASSGGDGYTF
TRBJ1-4 NA TRBV5-1 NA TGCGCCAGCACTACAGGGAGAGGAACTAATGAAAAACTGTTTTTT CASTTGRGTNEKLFF
TRBJ1-1 NA TRBV11-3 NA TGTGCCAGCAGCTTATTCGATACGGGTGAAGCTTTCTTT CASSLFDTGEAFF
TRBJ1-1 NA TRBV5-3 NA TGTGCCAGAAGCCCCCCCGTTGAAGCTTTCTTT CARSPPVEAFF
TRBJ2-3 NA TRBV2 NA TGTGCCAGCAGTGAAAAAGGGGAAAGCACAGATACGCAGTATTTT CASSEKGESTDTQYF
TRBJ2-3 NA TRBV6-1 NA TGTGCCAGCAGTGAAGATGGAGTTTGGCCAGATACGCAGTATTTT CASSEDGVWPDTQYF
TRBJ1-1 NA TRBV11-3 NA TGTGCCAGCAGCGGAGGGGCAGCCACTGAAGCTTTCTTT CASSGGAATEAFF
TRBJ2-2 few TRBV6-2/TRBV6-3 NA TGTGCCAGCAGTTTCACTGGAGACACCGGGGAGCTGTTTTTT CASSFTGDTGELFF
TRBJ2-2 NA TRBV6-5 TRBD1 TGTGCCAGCAGTTACGGGACAGGGGGCCTCACCGGGGAGCTGTTTTTT CASSYGTGGLTGELFF
TRBJ2-7 NA TRBV9 TRBD2 TGTGCCAGCAGCGAGGGACTAGCGAGCTCCTACGAGCAGTACTTC CASSEGLASSYEQYF
TRBJ2-2 NA TRBV18 NA TGTGCCAGCTCACCTGACTTCACCGGGGAGCTGTTTTTT CASSPDFTGELFF